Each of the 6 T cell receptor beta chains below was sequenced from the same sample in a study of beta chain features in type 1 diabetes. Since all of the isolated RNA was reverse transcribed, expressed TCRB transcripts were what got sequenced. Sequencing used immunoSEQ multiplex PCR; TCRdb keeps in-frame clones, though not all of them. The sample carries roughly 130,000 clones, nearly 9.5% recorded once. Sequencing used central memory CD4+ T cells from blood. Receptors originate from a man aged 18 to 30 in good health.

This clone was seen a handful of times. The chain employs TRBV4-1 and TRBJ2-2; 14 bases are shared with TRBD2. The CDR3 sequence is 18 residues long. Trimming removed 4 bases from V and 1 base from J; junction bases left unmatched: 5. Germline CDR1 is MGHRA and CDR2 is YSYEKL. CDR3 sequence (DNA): TGCGCCAGCAGCCCGGGACTAGCGGGGGCCATGAACACCGGGGAGCTGTTTTTT. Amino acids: CASSPGLAGAMNTGELFF.

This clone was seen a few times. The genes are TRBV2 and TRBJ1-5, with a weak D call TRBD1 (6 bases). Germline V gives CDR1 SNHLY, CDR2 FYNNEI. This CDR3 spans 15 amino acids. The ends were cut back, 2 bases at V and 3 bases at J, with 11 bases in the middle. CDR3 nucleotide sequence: TGTGCCAGCAGTGAACAGGGGAGGGACAATCAGCCCCAGCATTTT. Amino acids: CASSEQGRDNQPQHF. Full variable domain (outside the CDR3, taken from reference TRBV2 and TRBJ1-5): EPEVTQTPSHQVTQMGQEVILRCVPISNHLYFYWYRQILGQKVEFLVSFYNNEISEKSEIFDDQFSVERPDGSNFTLKIRSTKLEDSAMYFCASSEQGRDNQPQHFGDGTRLSIL.

Here the CDR3 reads CASSLQEGTETQYF. The CDR3 DNA is TGTGCCAGCAGCTTACAGGAGGGTACAGAGACCCAGTACTTC. The chain has TRBV7-7 and TRBJ2-5; possible D gene TRBD2, 6 bases. CDR3 length: 14 residues. Trimming left V 2 bases short and J 4 bases short, with 11 bases between. CDR1 SSHAT and CDR2 FNYEAQ come from the germline V gene (reference sequence).

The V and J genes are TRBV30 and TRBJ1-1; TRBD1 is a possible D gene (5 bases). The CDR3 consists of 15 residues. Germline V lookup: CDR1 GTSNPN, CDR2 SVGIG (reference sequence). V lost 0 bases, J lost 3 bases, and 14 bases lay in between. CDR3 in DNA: TGTGCCTGGAGTGTATTATCCAGGGCCTACACTGAAGCTTTCTTT. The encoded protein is CAWSVLSRAYTEAFF. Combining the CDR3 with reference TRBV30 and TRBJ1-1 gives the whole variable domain SQTIHQWPATLVQPVGSPLSLECTVEGTSNPNLYWYRQAAGRGLQLLFYSVGIGQISSEVPQNLSASRPQDRQFILSSKKLLLSDSGFYLCAWSVLSRAYTEAFFGQGTRLTVV.

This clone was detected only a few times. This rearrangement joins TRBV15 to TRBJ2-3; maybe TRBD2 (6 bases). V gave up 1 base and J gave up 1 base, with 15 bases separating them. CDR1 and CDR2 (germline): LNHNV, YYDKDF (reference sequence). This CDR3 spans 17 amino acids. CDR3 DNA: TGTGCCACCAGCAGAGCTGGAGGGCGGTCCCGCACAGATACGCAGTATTTT. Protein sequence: CATSRAGGRSRTDTQYF.

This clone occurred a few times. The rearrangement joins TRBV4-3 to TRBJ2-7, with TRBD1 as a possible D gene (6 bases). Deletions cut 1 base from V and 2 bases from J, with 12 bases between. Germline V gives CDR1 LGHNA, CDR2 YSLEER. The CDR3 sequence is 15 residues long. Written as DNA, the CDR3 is TGCGCCAGCAGCCAAGCGGGGCAGGGGCCCTACGAGCAGTACTTC. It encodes CASSQAGQGPYEQYF.